Below are 15 T cell receptor beta chains sequenced from a single sample in a study of control samples from healthy donors and cancer patients. Data came from immunoSEQ multiplex PCR; TCRdb stores just in-frame clones and leaves some out. The sample holds 150,000 to 200,000 clones; around 90% are singletons and the top ten take about 2.1%. Sequenced input: blood. Every receptor here comes from a woman aged 40 to 55 in good health.

J is TRBJ2-3 and V is TRBV12-2. TRBV12-2 is recorded as a pseudogene. The CDR3 is 10 residues long. The CDR3 protein is CARVRDTQYF. The CDR3 DNA follows: TGTGCCCGGGTCAGGGATACGCAGTATTTT.

The chain joins TRBV27 to TRBJ2-7; 10 bases agree with TRBD1. There are 15 residues in the CDR3. Trimming at V came to 5 bases and at J to 7 bases, leaving 11 bases not matched to a gene. Germline CDR1 reads MNHEY; CDR2 reads SMNVEV (reference sequence). In DNA form, the CDR3 reads TGTGCCAGCAGTCCAACGACAGGGGGCACAGGAGAGCAGTACTTC. This encodes CASSPTTGGTGEQYF.

This sequence joins TRBV6-2 or TRBV6-3 and TRBJ2-3; the D is unclear. V was shortened by 0 bases and J by 1 base, with 8 bases between the two germline ends. CDR1 MNHEY and CDR2 SVGEGT come from the germline V gene. The CDR3 consists of 15 residues. The CDR3 sequence: CASSYSAKGTDTQYF. Here the CDR3 DNA reads TGTGCCAGCAGTTACTCGGCCAAGGGCACAGATACGCAGTATTTT.

This clone occurred a few times. The chain employs TRBV28 and TRBJ2-7, with 8 bases lining up with TRBD1. This CDR3 comprises 17 residues. V gave up 1 base and J gave up 0 bases; unmatched junction bases: 8. CDR1 is MDHEN and CDR2 is SYDVKM in the germline V gene. CDR3 DNA sequence: TGTGCCAGCAGTTTATCCCTCGGACAGGGCTTCTCCTACGAGCAGTACTTC. Translating gives CASSLSLGQGFSYEQYF.

The rearrangement links TRBV19 to TRBJ1-5; D not resolved. The ends were cut back, 2 bases at V and 7 bases at J, with 9 bases in the middle. The CDR3 consists of 13 residues. CDR1 and CDR2 from the germline V gene are LNHDA and SQIVND (reference sequence). CDR3: CASSIQARQPQHF. The CDR3 nucleotides are TGTGCCAGTAGTATACAGGCCAGACAGCCCCAGCATTTT.

The chain combines TRBV7-6 with TRBJ2-1, with D unresolved. V gave up 5 bases and J gave up 5 bases, with 16 bases separating them. The germline V gene has CDR1 SGHVS and CDR2 FNYEAQ. The CDR3 runs to 15 residues. CDR3 nucleotides: TGTGCCAGCAGCCCTGATAATGGGCTCCACAATGAGCAGTTCTTC. Residues: CASSPDNGLHNEQFF.

V is TRBV5-5 and J is TRBJ1-4, with D uncertain. The CDR3 is 14 amino acids. Trimming took 3 bases from V and 0 from J, leaving 6 bases between them. The V gene's germline CDR1 is SGHKS and CDR2 YYEKEE (reference sequence). The CDR3 nucleotides are TGTGCCAGCAGCTACCAGGCAACTAATGAAAAACTGTTTTTT. It yields the protein CASSYQATNEKLFF.

This chain connects TRBV27 to TRBJ1-4; the D gene is possibly TRBD1 (6 bases). The length of the CDR3 is 13 residues. V lost 5 bases and J 8 bases, leaving 12 bases between the germline ends. Germline-derived CDR1 and CDR2 are MNHEY and SMNVEV (reference sequence). In DNA, the CDR3 is TGTGCCAGCAGTACAGGGATAGTAGAAAAACTGTTTTTT. It translates to CASSTGIVEKLFF.

The chain carries TRBV20-1 and TRBJ1-1; D is ambiguous. Trimming removed 3 bases at V and 6 bases at J, with 5 bases between. The CDR3 length is 10 residues. The germline CDR1 and CDR2 sequences are DFQATT and SNEGSKA (reference sequence). CDR3 sequence: CSASVPEAFF. The DNA of the CDR3 is TGCAGTGCTAGTGTCCCTGAAGCTTTCTTT.

The chain employs TRBV12-5 and TRBJ1-2, with D unclear. This CDR3 has 16 amino acids. Trimming shortened V by 0 bases and J by 8 bases, and 19 bases separated the two germline ends. Germline V gives CDR1 LGHNT, CDR2 FRNRAP. CDR3 in amino acids: CASGLVESADLQGYTF. The CDR3 DNA is TGTGCTAGTGGTTTGGTAGAATCGGCAGACCTTCAGGGCTACACCTTC.

The chain couples TRBV19 to TRBJ2-1; 9 bases are a match to TRBD1. V dropped 1 base and J dropped 7; count of bases not matched to a gene: 5. Looked up from germline, CDR1 is LNHDA and CDR2 is SQIVND (reference sequence). The CDR3 has 15 amino acids. CDR3 in DNA: TGTGCCAGTAGTATAGGGAACAGGGGGCAGAATGAGCAGTTCTTC. Protein: CASSIGNRGQNEQFF.

The count of this clone is one. The chain combines TRBV12-3 or TRBV12-4 with TRBJ1-2; 7 bases match TRBD1. This CDR3 spans 12 amino acids. The J segment lost 6 bases and the V segment lost 6 bases, leaving 4 bases of the junction unmatched. CDR3 residues: CASSGTVNGYTF. For the CDR3, the DNA is TGTGCCAGCAGCGGGACAGTCAATGGCTACACCTTC.

CDR3 nucleotides: TGTGCCAGCACCCTTAGGGCGCGGTATGGCTACACCTTC. Its protein product is CASTLRARYGYTF. This chain joins TRBV6-4 and TRBJ1-2; D not certain. Germline V CDR1 and CDR2: MRHNA, SNTAGT. There are 13 residues in the CDR3. V was clipped by 7 bases and J by 5 bases, with 14 bases between them.

This sequence joins TRBV27 and TRBJ2-5; 7 bases agree with TRBD2. The CDR3 is 14 residues long. Germline values: CDR1 MNHEY, CDR2 SMNVEV (reference sequence). The ends lost 1 base at V and 4 bases at J; junction bases unmatched: 3. CDR3 residues: CASSLFPGGETQYF. DNA for the CDR3: TGTGCCAGCAGTTTATTCCCGGGGGGAGAGACCCAGTACTTC.

The rearrangement uses TRBV28 and TRBJ1-5, with a tentative D call TRBD1 (6 bases). CDR3 length: 14 residues. With 1 base removed from V and 11 bases from J, the gap between germline ends came to 15 bases. Per the germline V gene, CDR1 is MDHEN and CDR2 is SYDVKM. The CDR3 DNA follows: TGTGCCAGCAGTTTATCAGGGGCCCAAGGGGCCCAGCATTTT. Protein: CASSLSGAQGAQHF.